This TCR beta chain was sequenced during a study of T cells expressing NK-cell markers. TCRdb reprocessed the 5' RACE reads, keeping one entry per CDR3 protein, no DNA. The repertoire shows over 250,000 distinct CDR3 sequences; the top ten hold around 4.2%. Sequencing was done on a sample of blood T cells: a sorted CD56 or NKG2C T cell subset, CD4+ or CD8+ T cells, or bulk PBMC T cells (not recorded which). This receptor was identified in a woman aged 18-69 years in good health.

The CDR3 here is CASSPGGLAGEGRRTDTQYF. The chain recombines TRBV7-3 with TRBJ2-3; lacking DNA, the TRBD2 call made by TCRdb goes unchecked. From germline, CDR1 is SGHTA and CDR2 FQGTGA. The CDR3 consists of 20 residues.